The entry below describes one T cell receptor (beta chain). This clonotype was counted between two and nine times. The target of this receptor is not known. Qualities for individual bases were not recorded, and no much larger clone is one base off. Receptor amplification or capture employed multiplex PCR. Instrument on record: Illumina HiSeq 4000. iRepertoire HTBI primers and Arm-PCR amplification of CDR3 regions were used to construct TCR beta libraries. Before sequencing, the PCR products underwent gel purification. The authors' analysis ran thus. Gene usage analysis of CDR3 amino acid clonotypes relied on the roughly 67 TRBV and 13 to 15 TRBJ segments identified across samples. Filtered high-quality paired reads were merged into contigs using COPE and FqMerger. BLAST was used to align contigs to IMGT TRBV, TRBD and TRBJ reference genes, and CDR3 was defined according to IMGT. Any clonotype with a frequency above 0.1% was classified as a highly expanded clone. Shannon entropy was used to measure repertoire diversity, and the Gini coefficient was used to measure V-J evenness. Clonotypes shared by more than one individual were considered public. TCRdb reanalyzed the raw reads on its own, using fastp at Q25 for trimming and MiXCR for clone calling, and kept in-frame beta chains. When rows share a CDR3 protein, they turn into one entry using the most common DNA and genes. The V and J calls were determined by TCRdb, not by the authors. A total of hundreds of thousands of distinct CDR3 sequences appear in this sample, about 32% of them only once. The ten largest clones represent around 40% of the sample.

This sample was taken from a study of regulatory T cells in long-lasting Graves disease (dated by TCRdb to the early 2020s). Concerning the study at large: Persistent Graves' disease was defined as persistently positive TSH receptor autoantibodies together with antithyroid drug treatment for over 5 years. This study used TCR sequencing and RNA sequencing of peripheral blood to compare persistent Graves' disease patients against newly diagnosed Graves' disease patients. The study was conducted in China and was registered as a clinical trial. A total of roughly 35 samples underwent TCR sequencing: about 13 from persistent and roughly 20 from newly diagnosed Graves' disease patients. In the clinical cohort, patients with persistent Graves' disease had used antithyroid drugs for an average of roughly ten years. On the study overall, not on this receptor specifically: The authors acknowledged the small sample size as a limitation that may reduce accuracy. Because the primary lesion, thyroid tissue, could not be accessed, the study looked at peripheral blood alone. Compared with newly diagnosed patients, patients with persistent Graves' disease had lower TCR Shannon entropy and fewer highly expanded clones, which suggests clonal expansion. Only the TCR beta chain was sequenced and analyzed. Persistent disease showed preferential use of TRBV28, TRBJ1-2 and TRBJ2-5, whereas newly diagnosed disease favored TRBV20-1 and TRBJ2-1. Persistent patients shared more public clonotypes among themselves (around 3,000) than newly diagnosed patients did (nearly 1,000).

Reading the label with the study, this specimen's time point is: persistent/refractory GD, antithyroid drugs over 5 years with positive TRAb. RNA was extracted from PBMCs in TRIzol for both TCR sequencing and RNA sequencing. The diagnosis of Graves' disease followed American Thyroid Association guidelines. Patients were recruited from an endocrinology department in Xi'an, China. Each patient gave 7.5 to 10 milliliters of peripheral blood, collected in an EDTA anticoagulant tube. PBMCs were isolated by Ficoll Paque Plus density gradient separation without further T cell sorting. An Agilent 2100 Bioanalyzer and agarose gel were used to assess RNA quality, and a NanoDrop 2000 was used to measure RNA concentration. CDR1 and CDR2 are read off the germline V gene as SGHVS and FNYEAQ. The CDR3, from cysteine to phenylalanine, totals 14 residues. Just CDR3 DNA is preserved here, 42 bases in frame from base 1. Germline trimming: 5 bases from V, 4 bases from J; junction bases outside gene matches: 5.

This material consisted of peripheral blood mononuclear cells (PBMCs), taken when the disease was refractory, from a patient treated with antithyroid drugs. The TCR comes from a female donor with Graves disease. The chain links TRBV7-6 with TRBJ1-3; TRBD1 fits 7 bases in the junction. The nucleotides are TGTGCCAGCAGCGAGGGACAGATGGGAAACACCATATATTTT. Its protein is CASSEGQMGNTIYF.